This T cell receptor beta chain was documented in a study of blood T cell repertoires in COVID-19 (dated by TCRdb to the early 2020s). Describing the broader study: Collaborator samples came from the United States, Italy and Spain and covered acute and convalescent phases of COVID-19. The prospective study material was composed of cDNA or gDNA derived from T cells, B-cell-depleted T cells, or PBMCs. The dataset comprised deeply sampled blood TCRbeta repertoires from subjects exposed to, actively infected with, or recovered from COVID-19. The repertoires were released in a freely available public database intended as a resource for research on the immune response to SARS-CoV-2. The samples were drawn from two sources: the first 160 participants of the ongoing ImmuneRACE study, and fewer than 1,500 subjects contributed by 6 global collaborators. Nearly every sample came with metadata listing a de-identified subject ID, COVID-19 status, age in years and sex. Where available, HLA class I and class II types were obtained from metadata supplied by the sample provider rather than from assay-based typing. What the work shows at the level of the full study, not this receptor alone: How much clinical and demographic metadata was included differed by source and by participant, and the metadata was provided uncurated.

Of note for this clone: It has no known antigen specificity. Base qualities are missing; no much larger clone stands one base away.

The immunoSEQ Assay, a bias-controlled multiplex PCR, was used to amplify TCRbeta CDR3 regions from genomic DNA. The authors' pipeline ran thus. Within the assay, amplification of reference gene primers was used to estimate how many nucleated cells each sample contained. To quantify the absolute abundance of each unique TCRbeta CDR3 rearrangement, sequence reads were collapsed and filtered. For each sample, productive Simpson clonality was calculated by taking the square root of Simpson's diversity index across productive rearrangements. This immuneACCESS table, as held by TCRdb, lists in-frame sequences with V and J called but not all clones. Of the missing ones, under half trace to an unresolved V gene in checked studies; the others have no known cause. V, J and clone size reflect that table, while D and trimming were determined from the DNA. The sample has nearly 65,000 clones on record, 80% to 90% of them singletons. Less than 15% of the sample is taken by the ten largest.

V lost 7 bases and J lost 0 bases; the stretch between them is 10 bases long. Looking up the germline V gene yields CDR1 SNHLY and CDR2 FYNNEI. The CDR3, from cysteine to phenylalanine, totals 13 residues. Only CDR3 DNA remains: 39 bases, in frame from the first base. Whole blood was collected in K2EDTA tubes by collaborating institutions according to the institutions' own protocols. For TCRbeta analysis, collaborator samples were shipped as frozen whole blood, as isolated PBMCs, or as DNA extracted from either sample type. The specimen sequenced was peripheral blood. The TCR comes from a human donor in a cohort sampled during active COVID-19. The rearranged chain carries TRBV2 and TRBJ2-7; perhaps TRBD2 is the D gene, with 5 bases matching. CDR3 loop: CASTLSDSYEQYF. Here is the DNA: TGTGCCAGCACCCTTAGCGACTCCTACGAGCAGTACTTC.